This T cell receptor beta chain was found in a study of blood T cells in healthy people across ages. This clonotype was recorded at least ten times. What it binds is not known. The germline CDR1 and CDR2 sequences are ENHRY and SYGVKD. V lost 4 bases, J lost 1 base, and 13 bases lay in between. The length of the CDR3 is 15 residues. Study-level results: A strong correlation between TCR beta diversity and naive T cell percentage was seen.

A J-beta primer mix and a sample-barcoded 5' primer were used in a second PCR of roughly 7 to 12 cycles. TCRdb recomputed calls from the 5' RACE reads with MiXCR, one row per CDR3 protein. Of about 650,000 distinct CDR3 sequences listed, roughly 30% are singletons. This TCR derives from a woman older than 75 in good health. Source material: blood. The rearrangement links TRBV10-3 to TRBJ2-5, with D perhaps matching TRBD1 or TRBD2 (7 bases each). The CDR3 DNA reads as TGTGCCATCAGTGGAGGCAGGGGGGGCCAAGAGACCCAGTACTTC. Translation: CAISGGRGGQETQYF.